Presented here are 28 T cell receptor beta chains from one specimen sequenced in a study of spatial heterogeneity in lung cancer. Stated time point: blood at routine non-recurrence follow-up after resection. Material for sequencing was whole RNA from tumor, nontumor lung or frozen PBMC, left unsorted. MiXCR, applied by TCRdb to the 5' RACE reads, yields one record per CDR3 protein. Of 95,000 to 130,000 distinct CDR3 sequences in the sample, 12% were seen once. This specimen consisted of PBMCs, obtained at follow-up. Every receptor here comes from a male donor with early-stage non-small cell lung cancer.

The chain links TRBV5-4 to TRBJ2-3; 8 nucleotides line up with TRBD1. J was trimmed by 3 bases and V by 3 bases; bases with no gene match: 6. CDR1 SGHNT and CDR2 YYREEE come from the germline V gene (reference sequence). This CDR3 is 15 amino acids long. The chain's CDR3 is CASSYRGEVTDTQYF. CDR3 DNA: TGTGCCAGCAGCTACAGGGGGGAGGTGACAGATACGCAGTATTTT.

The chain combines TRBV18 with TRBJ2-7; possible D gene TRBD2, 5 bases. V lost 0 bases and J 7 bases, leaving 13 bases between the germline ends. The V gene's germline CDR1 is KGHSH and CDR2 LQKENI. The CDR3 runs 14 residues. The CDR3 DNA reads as TGTGCCAGCTCACCACCGTCCCGGGGTGGAGAGCAGTACTTC. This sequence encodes CASSPPSRGGEQYF. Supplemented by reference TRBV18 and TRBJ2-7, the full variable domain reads NAGVMQNPRHLVRRRGQEARLRCSPMKGHSHVYWYRQLPEEGLKFMVYLQKENIIDESGMPKERFSAEFPKEGPSILRIQQVVRGDSAAYFCASSPPSRGGEQYFGPGTRLTVT.

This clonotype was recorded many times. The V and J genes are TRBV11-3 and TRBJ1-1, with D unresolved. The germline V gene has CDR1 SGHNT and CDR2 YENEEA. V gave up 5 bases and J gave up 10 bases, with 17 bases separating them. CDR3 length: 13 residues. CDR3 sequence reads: CASSRGRKGSAFF. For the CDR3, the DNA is TGTGCCAGCAGCCGCGGTCGTAAGGGATCAGCTTTCTTT.

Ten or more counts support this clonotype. This chain's CDR3 is CSALTTGVGNQPQHF. The CDR3 DNA sequence: TGCAGTGCTCTAACGACAGGGGTAGGCAATCAGCCCCAGCATTTT. This chain joins TRBV20-1 and TRBJ1-5; the match to TRBD1 covers 8 bases. Germline-derived CDR1 and CDR2 are DFQATT and SNEGSKA (reference sequence). The CDR3 totals 15 residues. V lost 5 bases and J lost 2; bases outside the gene matches: 8.

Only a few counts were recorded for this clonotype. The CDR3 here is CASSWETGPRELFF. The CDR3 nucleotides are TGTGCCAGCAGCTGGGAGACAGGGCCCCGGGAGCTGTTTTTT. The V call is TRBV5-5, the J call TRBJ2-2; 7 bases align to TRBD1. The V gene end was trimmed by 3 bases and the J gene end by 9 bases; junction bases not matched to a gene: 8. The CDR3 contains 14 residues. Germline CDR1 SGHKS, CDR2 YYEKEE (reference sequence).

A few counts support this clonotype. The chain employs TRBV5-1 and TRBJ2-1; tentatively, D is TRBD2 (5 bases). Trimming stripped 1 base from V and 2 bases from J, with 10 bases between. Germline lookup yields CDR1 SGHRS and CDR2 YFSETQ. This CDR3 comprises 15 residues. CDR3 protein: CASSLSSGAYNEQFF. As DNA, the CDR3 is TGCGCCAGCAGCTTGAGTTCCGGGGCCTACAATGAGCAGTTCTTC.

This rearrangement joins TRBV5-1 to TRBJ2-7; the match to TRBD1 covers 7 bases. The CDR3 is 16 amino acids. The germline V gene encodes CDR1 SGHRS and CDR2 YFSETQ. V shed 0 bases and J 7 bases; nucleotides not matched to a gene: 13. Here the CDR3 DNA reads TGCGCCAGCAGCTTGGTCCTTGGGACAGACTTACGGGAGCAGTACTTC. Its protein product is CASSLVLGTDLREQYF.

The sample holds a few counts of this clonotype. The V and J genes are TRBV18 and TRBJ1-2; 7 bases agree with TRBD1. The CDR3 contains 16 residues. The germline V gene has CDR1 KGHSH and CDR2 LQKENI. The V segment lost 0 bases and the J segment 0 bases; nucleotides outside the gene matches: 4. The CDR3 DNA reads TGTGCCAGCTCACCACCGAACAGGGGCGCTAACTATGGCTACACCTTC. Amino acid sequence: CASSPPNRGANYGYTF. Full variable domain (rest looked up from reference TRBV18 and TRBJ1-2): NAGVMQNPRHLVRRRGQEARLRCSPMKGHSHVYWYRQLPEEGLKFMVYLQKENIIDESGMPKERFSAEFPKEGPSILRIQQVVRGDSAAYFCASSPPNRGANYGYTFGSGTRLTVV.

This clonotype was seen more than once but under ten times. CDR3 residues: CSATRQFPSSGANVLTF. The DNA of the CDR3 is TGCAGTGCTACCCGTCAGTTTCCTAGCTCTGGGGCCAACGTCCTGACTTTC. The chain has TRBV20-1 and TRBJ2-6; D is unresolved. The CDR3 is 17 residues long. V was cut by 4 bases and J by 0 bases, with 16 bases left in between. Germline V gene lookup returns CDR1 DFQATT and CDR2 SNEGSKA (reference sequence).

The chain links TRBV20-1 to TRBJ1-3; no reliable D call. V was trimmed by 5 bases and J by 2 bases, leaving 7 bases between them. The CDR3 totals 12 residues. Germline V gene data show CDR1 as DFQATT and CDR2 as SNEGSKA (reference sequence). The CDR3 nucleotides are TGCAGTGCTGTGACGCCTGGAAACACCATATATTTT. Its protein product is CSAVTPGNTIYF.

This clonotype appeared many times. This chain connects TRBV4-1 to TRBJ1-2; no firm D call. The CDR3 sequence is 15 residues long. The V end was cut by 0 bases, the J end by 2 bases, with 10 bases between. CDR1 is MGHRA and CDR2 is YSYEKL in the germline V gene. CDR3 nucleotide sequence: TGCGCCAGCAGCCAAGAGCCAGTCAGCAACTATGGCTACACCTTC. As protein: CASSQEPVSNYGYTF.

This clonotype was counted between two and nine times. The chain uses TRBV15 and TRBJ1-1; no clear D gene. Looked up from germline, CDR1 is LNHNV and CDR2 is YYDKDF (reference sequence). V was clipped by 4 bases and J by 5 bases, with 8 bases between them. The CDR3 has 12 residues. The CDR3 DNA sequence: TGTGCCACCAGCATGCGAGGAACTGAAGCTTTCTTT. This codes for CATSMRGTEAFF.

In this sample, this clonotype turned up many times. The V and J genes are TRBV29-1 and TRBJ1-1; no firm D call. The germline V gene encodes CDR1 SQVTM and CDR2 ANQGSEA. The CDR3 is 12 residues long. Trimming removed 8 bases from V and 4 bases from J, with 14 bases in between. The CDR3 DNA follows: TGCAGCACCGGACCGGGAGGCACTGAAGCTTTCTTT. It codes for CSTGPGGTEAFF.

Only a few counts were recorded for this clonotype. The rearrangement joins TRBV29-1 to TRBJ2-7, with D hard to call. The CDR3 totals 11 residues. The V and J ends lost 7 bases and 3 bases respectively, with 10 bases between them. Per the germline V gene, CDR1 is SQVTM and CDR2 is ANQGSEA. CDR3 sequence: CSGGWGYEQYF. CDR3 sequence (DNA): TGCAGCGGAGGCTGGGGCTACGAGCAGTACTTC.

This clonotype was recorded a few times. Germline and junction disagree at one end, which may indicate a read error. CDR3 loop: CASSLAGPDTQYF. For the CDR3, the DNA is TGTGCTAGCAGCTTAGCAGGACCAGATACGCAGTATTTT. The chain recombines TRBV7-7 with TRBJ2-3; no reliable D call. Germline V gene data show CDR1 as SSHAT and CDR2 as FNYEAQ (reference sequence). This CDR3 has 13 amino acids. Combining the CDR3 with reference TRBV7-7 and TRBJ2-3 gives the whole variable domain GAGVSQSPRYKVTKRGQDVTLRCDPISSHATLYWYQQALGQGPEFLTYFNYEAQPDKSGLPSDRFSAERPEGSISTLTIQRTEQRDSAMYRCASSLAGPDTQYFGPGTRLTVL.

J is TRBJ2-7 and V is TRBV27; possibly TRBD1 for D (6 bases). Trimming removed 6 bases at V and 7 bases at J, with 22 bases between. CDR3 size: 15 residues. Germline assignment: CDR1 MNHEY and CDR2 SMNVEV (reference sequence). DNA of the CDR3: TGTGCCAGCAGCCGGAGCGGATCAGGGGCTCCGGAGCAGTACTTC. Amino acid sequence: CASSRSGSGAPEQYF.

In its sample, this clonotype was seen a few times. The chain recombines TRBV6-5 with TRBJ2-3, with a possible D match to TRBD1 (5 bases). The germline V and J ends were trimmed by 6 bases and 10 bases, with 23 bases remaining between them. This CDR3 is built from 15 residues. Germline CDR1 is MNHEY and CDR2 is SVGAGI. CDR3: CASRPDTTNRLPQYF. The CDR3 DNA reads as TGTGCCAGCAGACCGGACACCACTAACCGCTTGCCGCAGTATTTT.

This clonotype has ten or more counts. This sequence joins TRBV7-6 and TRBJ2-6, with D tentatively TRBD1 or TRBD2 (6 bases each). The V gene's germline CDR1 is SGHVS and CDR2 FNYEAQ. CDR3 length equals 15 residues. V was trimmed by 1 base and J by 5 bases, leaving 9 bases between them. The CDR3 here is CASSLGGAWANVLTF. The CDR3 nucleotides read TGTGCCAGCAGCTTAGGGGGGGCCTGGGCCAACGTCCTGACTTTC.

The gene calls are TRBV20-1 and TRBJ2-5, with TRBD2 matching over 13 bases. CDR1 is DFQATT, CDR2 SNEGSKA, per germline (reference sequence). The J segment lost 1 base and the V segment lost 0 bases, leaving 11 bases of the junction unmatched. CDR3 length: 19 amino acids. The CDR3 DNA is TGCAGTGCTAGAGATCGAGGGACTAGCGGGGTACTCCGCCAAGAGACCCAGTACTTC. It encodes CSARDRGTSGVLRQETQYF.

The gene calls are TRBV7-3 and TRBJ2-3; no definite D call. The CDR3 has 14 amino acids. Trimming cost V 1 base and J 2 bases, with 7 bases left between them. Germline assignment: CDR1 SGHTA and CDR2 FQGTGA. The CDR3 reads CASSLNRNTDTQYF. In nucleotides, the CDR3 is TGTGCCAGCAGCTTAAACCGAAACACAGATACGCAGTATTTT. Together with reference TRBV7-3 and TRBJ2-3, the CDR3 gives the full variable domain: GAGVSQTPSNKVTEKGKYVELRCDPISGHTALYWYRQSLGQGPEFLIYFQGTGAADDSGLPNDRFFAVRPEGSVSTLKIQRTERGDSAVYLCASSLNRNTDTQYFGPGTRLTVL.

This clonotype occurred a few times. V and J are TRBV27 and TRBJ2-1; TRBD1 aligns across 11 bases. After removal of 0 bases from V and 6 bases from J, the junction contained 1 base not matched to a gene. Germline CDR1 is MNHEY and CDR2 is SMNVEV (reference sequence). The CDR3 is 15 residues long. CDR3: CASSLSGQGVNEQFF. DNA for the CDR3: TGTGCCAGCAGTTTATCGGGACAGGGGGTCAATGAGCAGTTCTTC.

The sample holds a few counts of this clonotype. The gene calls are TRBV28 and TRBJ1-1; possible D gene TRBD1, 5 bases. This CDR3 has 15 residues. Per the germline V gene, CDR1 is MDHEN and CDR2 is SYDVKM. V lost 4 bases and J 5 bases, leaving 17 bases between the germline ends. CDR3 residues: CASSSVRGRGTEAFF. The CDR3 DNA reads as TGTGCCAGCAGTTCAGTCCGGGGGAGGGGTACTGAAGCTTTCTTT. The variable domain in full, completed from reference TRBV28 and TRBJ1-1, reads DVKVTQSSRYLVKRTGEKVFLECVQDMDHENMFWYRQDPGLGLRLIYFSYDVKMKEKGDIPEGYSVSREKKERFSLILESASTNQTSMYLCASSSVRGRGTEAFFGQGTRLTVV.

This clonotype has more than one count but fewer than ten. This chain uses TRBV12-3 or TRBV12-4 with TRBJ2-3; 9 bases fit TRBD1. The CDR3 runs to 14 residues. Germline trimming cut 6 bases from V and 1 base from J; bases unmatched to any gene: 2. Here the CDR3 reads CASRGDRGTDTQYF. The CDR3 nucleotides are TGTGCCAGCAGGGGGGACAGGGGCACAGATACGCAGTATTTT.

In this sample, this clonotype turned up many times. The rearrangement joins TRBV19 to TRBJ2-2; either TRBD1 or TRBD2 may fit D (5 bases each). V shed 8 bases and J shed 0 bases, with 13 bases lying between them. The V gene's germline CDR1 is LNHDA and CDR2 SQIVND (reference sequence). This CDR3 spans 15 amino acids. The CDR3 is CASGYGTANTGELFF. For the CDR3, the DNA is TGTGCCAGTGGTTACGGGACGGCGAACACCGGGGAGCTGTTTTTT.

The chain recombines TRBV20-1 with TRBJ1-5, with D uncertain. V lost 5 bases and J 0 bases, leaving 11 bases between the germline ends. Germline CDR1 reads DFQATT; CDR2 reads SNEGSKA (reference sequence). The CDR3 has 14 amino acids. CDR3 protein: CSAPSRGSNQPQHF. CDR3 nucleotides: TGCAGTGCTCCTTCTCGTGGTAGCAATCAGCCCCAGCATTTT.

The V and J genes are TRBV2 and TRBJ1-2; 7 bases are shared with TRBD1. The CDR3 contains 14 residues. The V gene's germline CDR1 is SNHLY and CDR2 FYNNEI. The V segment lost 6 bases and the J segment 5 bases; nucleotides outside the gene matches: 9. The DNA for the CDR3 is TGTGCCAGCAGGGGGGACAGCCAGGTTTATGGCTACACCTTC. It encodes CASRGDSQVYGYTF.

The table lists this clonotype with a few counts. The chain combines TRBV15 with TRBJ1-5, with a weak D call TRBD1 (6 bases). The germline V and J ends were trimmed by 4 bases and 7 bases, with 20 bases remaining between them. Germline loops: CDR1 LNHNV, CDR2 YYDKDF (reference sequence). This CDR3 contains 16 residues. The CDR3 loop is CATSKAGHRAGQPQHF. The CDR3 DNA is TGTGCCACCAGCAAAGCCGGTCACAGGGCAGGGCAGCCCCAGCATTTT.

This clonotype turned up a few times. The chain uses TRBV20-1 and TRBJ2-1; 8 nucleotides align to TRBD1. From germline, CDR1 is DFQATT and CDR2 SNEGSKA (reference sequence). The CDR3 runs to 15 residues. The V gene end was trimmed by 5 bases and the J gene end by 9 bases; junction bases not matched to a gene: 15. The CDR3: CSAGSRDRRSLEQFF. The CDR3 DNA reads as TGCAGTGCTGGGAGCCGGGACAGGCGTTCCCTTGAGCAGTTCTTC.